This T cell receptor beta chain was identified during a study of a mutant IDH1 vaccine in newly diagnosed glioma. Study overall: Averaging roughly 40 years of age, treated patients were about 60% male and approximately 38% female. Earlier care involved radiotherapy, temozolomide, or both, and the majority received both. Study-wide findings and caveats: Pseudoprogression seemed unrelated to changes in top peripheral T cell clonotypes. Of all patients, about 93% showed vaccine-induced immune responses.

The table came from immunoSEQ multiplex PCR; TCRdb's copy has only in-frame clones and leaves some out. Of over 25,000 clones listed, approximately 86% are singletons. Documented time point: baseline, week 1 (first vaccination visit). The treatment was: pre-vaccination baseline after standard-of-care therapy. This clone appeared a single time. No antigen is known for it. The sample was PBMCs, taken from a glioma patient treated with radiotherapy, temozolomide or both. The TCR sequence derives from a woman in her forties with glioma.

CDR3 sequence: CSVEDLRQGGYTF. DNA of the CDR3: TGCAGCGTTGAAGATTTGCGACAGGGTGGCTACACCTTC. The V and J genes are TRBV29-1 and TRBJ1-2; 7 positions match TRBD1. Germline V lookup: CDR1 SQVTM, CDR2 ANQGSEA. The V segment lost 0 bases and the J segment 7 bases; nucleotides outside the gene matches: 5. The CDR3 runs 13 residues.